This entry concerns a single T cell receptor (beta chain). The second PCR ran about 6 to 11 cycles with a sample-barcoded 5' primer and J-beta primers. TCRdb reprocessed the 5' RACE reads with MiXCR, giving one entry per CDR3 protein. The data hold 1.5 million to 2 million distinct CDR3 sequences, with roughly 52% observed a single time. These data are taken from a study of blood T cells in healthy people across ages. Germline values: CDR1 MDHEN, CDR2 SYDVKM. Trimming left V 10 bases short and J 6 bases short, with 16 bases between. The CDR3 is 14 amino acids. The TCR was taken from a woman in her 40s in good health. The sample comprised blood. V and J are TRBV28 and TRBJ1-6; a possible D gene is TRBD1 (5 bases). CDR3 region: CATYQGSGNSPLHF. For the CDR3, the DNA is TGTGCCACCTACCAGGGTTCGGGTAATTCACCCCTCCACTTT.